Listed below are T cell receptor beta chains from one sample, sequenced in a study of blood T cell repertoires in COVID-19. The data were produced by immunoSEQ multiplex PCR, yet TCRdb's version contains in-frame clones alone and is incomplete. The sample records more than 95,000 clones, about 80% being singletons. What was sequenced was peripheral blood. These receptors all stem from a human donor in a cohort sampled during active COVID-19. Each CDR3 is given with its conserved first and last residue. A D gene is named only where the DNA matches it firmly. Expanded clones are given a class, and other clones once, few, many or no size at all.

abundance: .
j_gene: TRBJ2-7
v_gene: TRBV7-2
d_gene: TRBD2
CDR3aa: CASSLGGGNYEQYF
CDR3nt: TGTGCCAGCAGCTTAGGCGGGGGGAACTACGAGCAGTACTTC

abundance: .
j_gene: TRBJ1-5
v_gene: TRBV6-2/TRBV6-3
d_gene: TRBD1
CDR3aa: CASSSGGQTNQPQHF
CDR3nt: TGTGCCAGCAGTTCCGGGGGACAGACCAATCAGCCCCAGCATTTT

abundance: .
j_gene: TRBJ1-1
v_gene: TRBV24-1
d_gene: TRBD1
CDR3aa: CATSRQGNTEAFF
CDR3nt: TGTGCCACCAGTCGACAGGGGAACACTGAAGCTTTCTTT

abundance: .
j_gene: TRBJ2-3
v_gene: TRBV18
d_gene: .
CDR3aa: CASSPRVSTDTQYF
CDR3nt: TGTGCCAGCTCACCACGCGTCAGCACAGATACGCAGTATTTT

abundance: .
j_gene: TRBJ1-1
v_gene: TRBV10-3
d_gene: TRBD1
CDR3aa: CAISEVGQKLTEAFF
CDR3nt: TGTGCCATCAGTGAAGTGGGACAGAAGTTGACTGAAGCTTTCTTT

abundance: .
j_gene: TRBJ2-2
v_gene: TRBV11-2
d_gene: .
CDR3aa: CASSPQGFGELFF
CDR3nt: TGTGCCAGCAGCCCTCAGGGTTTCGGGGAGCTGTTTTTT

abundance: .
j_gene: TRBJ2-7
v_gene: TRBV7-9
d_gene: .
CDR3aa: CASSHRDEQYF
CDR3nt: TGTGCCAGCAGCCACAGGGACGAGCAGTACTTC

abundance: .
j_gene: TRBJ2-3
v_gene: TRBV4-1
d_gene: .
CDR3aa: CASSQEWGRGDTQYF
CDR3nt: TGCGCCAGCAGCCAAGAGTGGGGGCGCGGAGATACGCAGTATTTT

abundance: .
j_gene: TRBJ1-1
v_gene: TRBV7-2
d_gene: TRBD1
CDR3aa: CASSSRTGGMGVFF
CDR3nt: TGTGCCAGCAGCTCACGGACAGGGGGCATGGGGGTTTTCTTT

abundance: once
j_gene: TRBJ2-7
v_gene: TRBV29-1
d_gene: .
CDR3aa: CSVVADLSTYEQYF
CDR3nt: TGCAGCGTTGTAGCCGACTTATCAACCTACGAGCAGTACTTC

abundance: .
j_gene: TRBJ1-2
v_gene: TRBV5-1
d_gene: .
CDR3aa: CASSLAAVYGYTF
CDR3nt: TGCGCCAGCAGCTTGGCGGCGGTCTATGGCTACACCTTC

abundance: .
j_gene: TRBJ1-2
v_gene: TRBV4-3
d_gene: .
CDR3aa: CASSQGIGVGHGYTF
CDR3nt: TGCGCCAGCAGCCAAGGCATAGGGGTAGGACATGGCTACACCTTC

abundance: .
j_gene: TRBJ2-7
v_gene: TRBV30
d_gene: .
CDR3aa: CAWSWGRDNEQYF
CDR3nt: TGTGCCTGGAGTTGGGGACGGGACAACGAGCAGTACTTC

abundance: .
j_gene: TRBJ1-2
v_gene: TRBV28
d_gene: TRBD1
CDR3aa: CASSYQTGPYGYTF
CDR3nt: TGTGCCAGCAGTTACCAGACAGGGCCTTATGGCTACACCTTC

abundance: .
j_gene: TRBJ2-3
v_gene: TRBV5-8
d_gene: TRBD2
CDR3aa: CASSFAGGTTDTQYF
CDR3nt: TGTGCCAGCAGCTTCGCGGGAGGAACCACAGATACGCAGTATTTT

abundance: .
j_gene: TRBJ2-7
v_gene: TRBV27
d_gene: TRBD2
CDR3aa: CASSLLLGTSGYEQYF
CDR3nt: TGTGCCAGCAGCCTTCTTCTCGGGACTAGCGGATACGAGCAGTACTTC

abundance: .
j_gene: TRBJ2-5
v_gene: TRBV9
d_gene: TRBD2
CDR3aa: CASSATGLVETQYF
CDR3nt: TGTGCCAGCAGCGCGACCGGACTAGTGGAGACCCAGTACTTC

abundance: few
j_gene: TRBJ1-1
v_gene: TRBV9
d_gene: .
CDR3aa: CASSDRTNTEAFF
CDR3nt: TGTGCCAGCAGCGACCGGACAAACACTGAAGCTTTCTTT

abundance: few
j_gene: TRBJ2-7
v_gene: TRBV27
d_gene: .
CDR3aa: CASSPYPGDSYEQYF
CDR3nt: TGTGCCAGCAGTCCCTACCCCGGGGACTCCTACGAGCAGTACTTC

abundance: .
j_gene: TRBJ2-1
v_gene: TRBV4-3
d_gene: .
CDR3aa: CASSQELAAGWDEQFF
CDR3nt: TGCGCCAGCAGCCAAGAACTTGCGGCGGGATGGGATGAGCAGTTCTTC

abundance: .
j_gene: TRBJ1-2
v_gene: TRBV19
d_gene: TRBD1
CDR3aa: CASTWGMGQVYGYTF
CDR3nt: TGTGCCAGTACATGGGGCATGGGACAGGTCTATGGCTACACCTTC

abundance: .
j_gene: TRBJ2-2
v_gene: TRBV2
d_gene: TRBD1
CDR3aa: CASSRTGAWNTGELFF
CDR3nt: TGTGCCAGCAGCCGGACAGGGGCGTGGAACACCGGGGAGCTGTTTTTT

abundance: many
j_gene: TRBJ2-4
v_gene: TRBV7-9
d_gene: TRBD2
CDR3aa: CASSLMTPGGGNIQYF
CDR3nt: TGTGCCAGCAGTCTTATGACCCCGGGGGGGGGAAACATTCAGTACTTC

abundance: .
j_gene: TRBJ1-2
v_gene: TRBV29-1
d_gene: .
CDR3aa: CSAMVGGQSGYTF
CDR3nt: TGCAGCGCCATGGTCGGAGGGCAGAGCGGCTACACCTTC

abundance: .
j_gene: TRBJ2-1
v_gene: TRBV5-6
d_gene: TRBD2
CDR3aa: CASSVSSGGAYNEQFF
CDR3nt: TGTGCCAGCAGTGTCTCTAGCGGGGGGGCCTACAATGAGCAGTTCTTC

abundance: .
j_gene: TRBJ2-7
v_gene: TRBV5-5
d_gene: .
CDR3aa: CASSDETLGGYEQYF
CDR3nt: TGTGCCAGCAGTGATGAGACTCTTGGGGGGTACGAGCAGTACTTC

abundance: .
j_gene: TRBJ1-3
v_gene: TRBV5-1
d_gene: TRBD1
CDR3aa: CASSPGGQGQGVNTIYF
CDR3nt: TGCGCCAGCAGCCCTGGGGGACAGGGACAAGGTGTAAACACCATATATTTT

abundance: .
j_gene: TRBJ1-2
v_gene: TRBV5-4
d_gene: .
CDR3aa: CASSLAGGNYGYTF
CDR3nt: TGTGCCAGCAGCTTGGCCGGGGGTAACTATGGCTACACCTTC

abundance: .
j_gene: TRBJ2-4
v_gene: TRBV4-3
d_gene: TRBD2
CDR3aa: CASSQDRTGLAGALTKNIQYF
CDR3nt: TGCGCCAGCAGCCAAGATCGGACGGGACTAGCGGGAGCGCTTACCAAAAACATTCAGTACTTC

abundance: once
j_gene: TRBJ2-3
v_gene: TRBV5-1
d_gene: TRBD2
CDR3aa: CASSLGGGNTDTQYF
CDR3nt: TGCGCCAGCAGCTTAGGCGGGGGAAACACAGATACGCAGTATTTT

abundance: .
j_gene: TRBJ2-7
v_gene: TRBV7-6
d_gene: TRBD1
CDR3aa: CASTPPGSGGGAQYF
CDR3nt: TGTGCCAGCACCCCCCCTGGGTCAGGGGGTGGGGCGCAGTACTTC